This T cell receptor beta chain emerged from a study of persistence of HIV-infected CD4 T cells. Germline-derived CDR1 and CDR2 are LGHDT and YNNKEL (reference sequence). CDR3 length: 16 amino acids. Trimming removed 0 bases from V and 1 base from J; junction bases left unmatched: 2. Lysates of CMV-infected fibroblasts at 9 to 10 ug/mL stimulated these cells. CD40L/CD69 double-negative CD45RO-high memory CD4+ T cells were collected. Sequencing used immunoSEQ version 4 in survey mode. Assay used: immunoSEQ multiplex PCR; TCRdb lists only in-frame clones, some missing. The table has roughly 28,000 clones, roughly 75% seen once. With respect to this clone: Antigen unknown.

The source was CD4+ T cells sorted from PBMCs after approximately 19-hour stimulation, collected from a patient who received antiretroviral therapy. The receptor comes from an adult woman with HIV who was CMV-seropositive. The chain is built from TRBV3-1 (or the pseudogene TRBV3-2) and TRBJ2-4; 8 nucleotides match TRBD2. DNA of the CDR3: TGTGCCAGCAGCCAAGAGCCTAGCGGGGCCAAAAACATTCAGTACTTC. Translation gives CASSQEPSGAKNIQYF.